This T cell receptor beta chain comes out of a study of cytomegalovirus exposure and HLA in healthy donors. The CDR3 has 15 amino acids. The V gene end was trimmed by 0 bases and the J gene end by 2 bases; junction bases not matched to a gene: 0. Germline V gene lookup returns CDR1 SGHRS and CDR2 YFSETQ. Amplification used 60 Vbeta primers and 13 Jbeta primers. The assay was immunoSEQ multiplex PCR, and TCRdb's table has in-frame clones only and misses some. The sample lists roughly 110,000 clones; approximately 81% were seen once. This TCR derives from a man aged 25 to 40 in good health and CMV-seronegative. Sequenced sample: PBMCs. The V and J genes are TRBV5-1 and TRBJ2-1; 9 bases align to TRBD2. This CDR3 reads CASSLASGTYNEQFF. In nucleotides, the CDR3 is TGCGCCAGCAGCTTGGCTAGCGGGACCTACAATGAGCAGTTCTTC.